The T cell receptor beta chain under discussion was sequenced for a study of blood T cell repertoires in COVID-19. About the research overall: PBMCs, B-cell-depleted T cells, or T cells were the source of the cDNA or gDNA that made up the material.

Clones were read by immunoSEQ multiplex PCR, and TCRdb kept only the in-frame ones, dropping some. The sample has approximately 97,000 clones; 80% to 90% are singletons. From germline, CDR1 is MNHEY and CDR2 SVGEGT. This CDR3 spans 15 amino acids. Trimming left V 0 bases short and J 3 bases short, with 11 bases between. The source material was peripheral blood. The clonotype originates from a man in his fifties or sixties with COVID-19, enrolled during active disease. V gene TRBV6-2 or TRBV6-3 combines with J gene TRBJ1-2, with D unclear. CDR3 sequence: CASSYSSILDYGYTF. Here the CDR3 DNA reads TGTGCCAGCAGTTACTCGAGTATTTTAGACTATGGCTACACCTTC.